This T cell receptor beta chain was recorded in a study of siplizumab effects on memory and regulatory T cells. Generated by immunoSEQ multiplex PCR, the TCRdb table keeps only in-frame clones and is missing some. The sample has 110,000 or so clones; 93% are singletons. Study conclusions and caveats: Naive T cell populations appeared to exhibit greater diversity than memory cells and appeared to be major alloresponse contributors. Among sequences traceable to unstimulated CD4+ memory cells, alloreactive ones were significantly reduced by siplizumab. Controls had around 28% Treg-derived mappable alloreactive CD4+ clones on average, versus less than 70% with siplizumab. It was not possible to assign a naive or memory phenotype to roughly 80-96% of proliferating CD4+ or CD8+ clones.

Comment on this clone: What it binds is unknown.

Germline V lookup: CDR1 SGDLS, CDR2 YYNGEE. V was cut by 3 bases and J by 3 bases, with 13 bases left in between. The CDR3 covers 15 residues. The source material was non-Treg CD4+ T cells sorted from blood. This clonotype was sampled from a human donor in good health. V gene TRBV9 combines with J gene TRBJ1-3, with D perhaps TRBD1 (5 bases). Written as DNA, the CDR3 is TGTGCCAGCAGCGAGACCCGGGGCAGTGGAAACACCATATATTTT. Amino acids: CASSETRGSGNTIYF.